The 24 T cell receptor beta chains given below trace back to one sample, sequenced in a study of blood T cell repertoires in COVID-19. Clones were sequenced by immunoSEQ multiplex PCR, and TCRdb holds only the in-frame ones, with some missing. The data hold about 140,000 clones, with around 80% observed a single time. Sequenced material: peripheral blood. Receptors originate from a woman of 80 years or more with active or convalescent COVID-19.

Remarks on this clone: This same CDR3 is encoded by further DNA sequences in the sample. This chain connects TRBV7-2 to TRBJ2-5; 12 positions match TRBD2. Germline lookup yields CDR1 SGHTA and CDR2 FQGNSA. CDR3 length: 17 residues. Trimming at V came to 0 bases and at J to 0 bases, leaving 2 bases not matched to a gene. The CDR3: CASSLALAGGYQETQYF. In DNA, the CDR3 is TGTGCCAGCAGCTTAGCGCTAGCGGGGGGGTACCAAGAGACCCAGTACTTC.

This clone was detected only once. CDR3 loop: CASSLWVGPYNEQFF. As DNA, the CDR3 is TGTGCCAGCAGCTTATGGGTGGGGCCCTACAATGAGCAGTTCTTC. The chain combines TRBV7-9 with TRBJ2-1; TRBD1 might be the D (5 bases). The V and J ends lost 2 bases and 2 bases respectively, with 10 bases between them. Germline V gives CDR1 SEHNR, CDR2 FQNEAQ (reference sequence). The length of the CDR3 is 15 residues.

The CDR3, as DNA: TGTGCCAGCAACAAGTTGACGGGAAGCACTGAAGCTTTCTTT. It codes for CASNKLTGSTEAFF. The J gene is TRBJ1-1, the V gene TRBV6-5; D is ambiguous. Germline V gene data show CDR1 as MNHEY and CDR2 as SVGAGI. Trimming left V 7 bases short and J 4 bases short, with 16 bases between. This CDR3 contains 14 residues.

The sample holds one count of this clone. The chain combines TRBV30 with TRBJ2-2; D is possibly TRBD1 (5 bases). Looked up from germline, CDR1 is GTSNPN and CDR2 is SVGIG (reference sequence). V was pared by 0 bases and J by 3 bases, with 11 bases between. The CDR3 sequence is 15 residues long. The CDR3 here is CAWSVVTGDTGELFF. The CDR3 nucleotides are TGTGCCTGGAGTGTGGTTACAGGTGACACCGGGGAGCTGTTTTTT.

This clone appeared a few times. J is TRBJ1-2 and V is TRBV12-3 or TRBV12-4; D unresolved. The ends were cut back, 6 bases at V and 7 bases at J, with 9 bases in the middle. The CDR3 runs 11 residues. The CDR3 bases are TGTGCCAGCAGCAATCAATTTGGCTACACCTTC. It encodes CASSNQFGYTF.

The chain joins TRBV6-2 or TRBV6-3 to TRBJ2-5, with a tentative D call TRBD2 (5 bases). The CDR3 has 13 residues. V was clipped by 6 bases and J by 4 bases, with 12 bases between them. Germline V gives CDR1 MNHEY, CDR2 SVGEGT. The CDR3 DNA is TGTGCCAGCAGCGGAACTAGGCCAGAGACCCAGTACTTC. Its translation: CASSGTRPETQYF.

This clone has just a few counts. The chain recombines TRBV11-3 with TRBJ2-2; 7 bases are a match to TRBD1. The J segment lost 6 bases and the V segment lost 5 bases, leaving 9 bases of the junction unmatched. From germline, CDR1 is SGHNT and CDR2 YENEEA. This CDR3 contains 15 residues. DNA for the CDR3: TGTGCCAGCAGCCCCGCGACAGGGAGATCCGGGGAGCTGTTTTTT. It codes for CASSPATGRSGELFF.

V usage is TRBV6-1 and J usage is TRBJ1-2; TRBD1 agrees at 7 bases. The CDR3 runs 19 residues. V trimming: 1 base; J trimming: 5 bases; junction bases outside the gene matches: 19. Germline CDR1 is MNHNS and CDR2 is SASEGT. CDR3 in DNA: TGTGCCAGCAGTGAAGGGGGGTGGGACAGAAGGTATTTAGGGTATGGCTACACCTTC. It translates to CASSEGGWDRRYLGYGYTF.

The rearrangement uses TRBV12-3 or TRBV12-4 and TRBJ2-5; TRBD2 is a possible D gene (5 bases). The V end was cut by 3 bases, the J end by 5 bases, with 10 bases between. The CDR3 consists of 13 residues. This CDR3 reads CASSFRRGETQYF. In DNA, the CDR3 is TGTGCCAGCAGTTTTAGGAGAGGGGAGACCCAGTACTTC.

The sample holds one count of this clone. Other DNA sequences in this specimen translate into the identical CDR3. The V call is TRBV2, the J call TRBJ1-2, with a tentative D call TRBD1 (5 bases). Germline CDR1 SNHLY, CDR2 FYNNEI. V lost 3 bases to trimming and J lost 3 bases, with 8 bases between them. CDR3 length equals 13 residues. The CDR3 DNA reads TGTGCCAGCAGTGACAGGGACTACTATGGCTACACCTTC. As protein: CASSDRDYYGYTF.

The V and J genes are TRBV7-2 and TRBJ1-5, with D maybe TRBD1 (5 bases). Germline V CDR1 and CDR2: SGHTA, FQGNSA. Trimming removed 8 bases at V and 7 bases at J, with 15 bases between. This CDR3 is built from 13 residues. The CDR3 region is CASARGRGQPQHF. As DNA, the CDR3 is TGTGCCAGCGCCCGAGGTCGGGGGCAGCCCCAGCATTTT.

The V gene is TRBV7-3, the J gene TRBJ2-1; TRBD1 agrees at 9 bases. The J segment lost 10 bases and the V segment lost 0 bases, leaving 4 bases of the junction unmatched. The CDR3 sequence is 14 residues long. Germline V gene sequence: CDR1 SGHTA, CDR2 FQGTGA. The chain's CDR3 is CASSLTGTGFEQFF. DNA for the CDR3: TGTGCCAGCAGCTTAACGGGGACAGGGTTCGAGCAGTTCTTC.

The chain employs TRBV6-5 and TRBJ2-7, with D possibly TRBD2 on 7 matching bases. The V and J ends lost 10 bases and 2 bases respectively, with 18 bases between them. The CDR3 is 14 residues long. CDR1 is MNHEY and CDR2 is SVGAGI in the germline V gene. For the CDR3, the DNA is TGTGCCACCCCGTTAGGGGGGGCCCCCTACGAGCAGTACTTC. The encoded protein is CATPLGGAPYEQYF.

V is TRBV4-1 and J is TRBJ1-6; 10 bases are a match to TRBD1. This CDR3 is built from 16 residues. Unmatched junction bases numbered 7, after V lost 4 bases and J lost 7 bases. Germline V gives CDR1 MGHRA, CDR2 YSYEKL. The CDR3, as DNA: TGCGCCAGCAGCCCCTCTCGGACAGGGGGAAATTCACCCCTCCACTTT. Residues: CASSPSRTGGNSPLHF.

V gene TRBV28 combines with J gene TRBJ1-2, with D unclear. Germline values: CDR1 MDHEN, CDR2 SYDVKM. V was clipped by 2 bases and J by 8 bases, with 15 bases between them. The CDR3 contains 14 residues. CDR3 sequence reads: CASSLVVLLGGYTF. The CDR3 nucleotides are TGTGCCAGCAGTTTAGTAGTCCTTCTCGGGGGCTACACCTTC.

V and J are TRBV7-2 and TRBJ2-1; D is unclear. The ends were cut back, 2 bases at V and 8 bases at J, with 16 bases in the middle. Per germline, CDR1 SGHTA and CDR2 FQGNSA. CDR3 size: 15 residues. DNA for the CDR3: TGTGCCAGCAGCTTAACCCCAGGTCGAGCCCATGAGCAGTTCTTC. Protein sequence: CASSLTPGRAHEQFF.

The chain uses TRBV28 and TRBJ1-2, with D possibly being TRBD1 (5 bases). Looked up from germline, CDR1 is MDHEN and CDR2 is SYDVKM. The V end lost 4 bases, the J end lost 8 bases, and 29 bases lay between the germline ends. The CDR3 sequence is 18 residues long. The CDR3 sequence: CASSSPFSRAAPSRGYTF. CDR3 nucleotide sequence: TGTGCCAGCAGTTCCCCCTTTTCCAGGGCCGCCCCAAGCCGGGGCTACACCTTC.

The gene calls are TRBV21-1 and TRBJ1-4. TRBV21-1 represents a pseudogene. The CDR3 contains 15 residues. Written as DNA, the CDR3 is TGTGCCAGCAGCAAAAGGAGGAGACTCCTTGAAAAACTGTTTTTT. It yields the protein CASSKRRRLLEKLFF.

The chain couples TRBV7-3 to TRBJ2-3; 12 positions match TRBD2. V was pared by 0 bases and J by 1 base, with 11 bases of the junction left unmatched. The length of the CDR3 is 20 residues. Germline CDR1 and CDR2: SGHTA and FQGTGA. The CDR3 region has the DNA TGTGCCAGCAGCTTAACGGCGGTGGGACTAGCGGGTCATGGCACAGATACGCAGTATTTT. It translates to CASSLTAVGLAGHGTDTQYF.

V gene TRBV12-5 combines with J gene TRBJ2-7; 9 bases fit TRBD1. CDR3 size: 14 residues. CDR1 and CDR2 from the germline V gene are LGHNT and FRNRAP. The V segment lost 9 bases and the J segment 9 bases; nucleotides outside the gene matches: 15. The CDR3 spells CASTPGQGPFGQYF. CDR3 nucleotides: TGTGCTAGCACACCGGGACAGGGCCCTTTTGGGCAGTACTTC.

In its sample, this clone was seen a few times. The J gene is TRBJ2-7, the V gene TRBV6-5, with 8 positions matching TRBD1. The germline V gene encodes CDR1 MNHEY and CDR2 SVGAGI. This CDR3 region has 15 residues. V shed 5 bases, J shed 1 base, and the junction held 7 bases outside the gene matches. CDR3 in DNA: TGTGCCAGCAGTCGGACAGGGACGGGATCCTACGAGCAGTACTTC. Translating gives CASSRTGTGSYEQYF.

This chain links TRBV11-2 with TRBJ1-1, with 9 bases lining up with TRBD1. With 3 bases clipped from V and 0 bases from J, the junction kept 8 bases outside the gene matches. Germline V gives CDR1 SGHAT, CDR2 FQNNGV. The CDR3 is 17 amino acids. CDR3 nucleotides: TGTGCCAGCAGCTTCTCAACAGGGGGCGGTATGAACACTGAAGCTTTCTTT. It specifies CASSFSTGGGMNTEAFF.

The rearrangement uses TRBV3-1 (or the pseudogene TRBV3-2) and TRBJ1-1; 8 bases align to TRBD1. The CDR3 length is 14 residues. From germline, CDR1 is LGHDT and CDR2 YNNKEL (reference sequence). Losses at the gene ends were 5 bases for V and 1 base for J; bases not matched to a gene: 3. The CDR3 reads CASSSTGENTEAFF. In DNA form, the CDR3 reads TGTGCCAGCAGCTCGACAGGGGAGAACACTGAAGCTTTCTTT.

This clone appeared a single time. CDR3 DNA: TGTGCCAGCAGGGGGGGACAGGGTTTAGCCTACAATGAGCAGTTCTTC. This translates into CASRGGQGLAYNEQFF. V and J are TRBV2 and TRBJ2-1, with 9 bases matching TRBD1. J was trimmed by 2 bases and V by 6 bases; bases with no gene match: 8. In germline, CDR1 is SNHLY, CDR2 FYNNEI. This CDR3 contains 16 residues.